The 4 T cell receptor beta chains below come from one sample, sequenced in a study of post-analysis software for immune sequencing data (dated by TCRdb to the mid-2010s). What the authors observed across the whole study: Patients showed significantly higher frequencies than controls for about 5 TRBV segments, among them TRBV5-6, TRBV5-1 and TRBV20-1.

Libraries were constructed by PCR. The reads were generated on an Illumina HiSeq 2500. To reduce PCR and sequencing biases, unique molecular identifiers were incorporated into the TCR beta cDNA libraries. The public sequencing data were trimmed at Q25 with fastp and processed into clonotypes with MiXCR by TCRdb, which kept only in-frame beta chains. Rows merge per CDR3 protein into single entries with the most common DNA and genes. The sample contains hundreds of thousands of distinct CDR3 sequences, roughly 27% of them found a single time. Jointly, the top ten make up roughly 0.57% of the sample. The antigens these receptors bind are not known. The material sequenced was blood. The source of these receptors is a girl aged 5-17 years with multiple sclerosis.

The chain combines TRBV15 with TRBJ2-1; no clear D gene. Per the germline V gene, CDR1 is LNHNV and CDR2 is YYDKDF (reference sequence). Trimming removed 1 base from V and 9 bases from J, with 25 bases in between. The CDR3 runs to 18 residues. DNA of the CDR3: TGTGCCACCAGCAGAGGTCGATTTCGAGACCATAGAACCAGTGAGCAGTTCTTC. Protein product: CATSRGRFRDHRTSEQFF.

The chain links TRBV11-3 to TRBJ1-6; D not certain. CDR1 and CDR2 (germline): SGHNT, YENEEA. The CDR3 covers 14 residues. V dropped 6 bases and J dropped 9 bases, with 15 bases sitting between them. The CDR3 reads CASSLIHGCSPLHF. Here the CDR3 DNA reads TGTGCCAGCAGTCTAATCCACGGGTGTTCACCCCTCCACTTT.

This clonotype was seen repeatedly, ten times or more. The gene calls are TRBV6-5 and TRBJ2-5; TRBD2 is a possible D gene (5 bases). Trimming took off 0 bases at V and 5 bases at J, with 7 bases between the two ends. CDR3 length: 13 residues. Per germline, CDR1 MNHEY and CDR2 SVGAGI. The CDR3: CASSYSGGETQYF. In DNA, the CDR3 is TGTGCCAGCAGTTACTCGGGCGGGGAGACCCAGTACTTC.

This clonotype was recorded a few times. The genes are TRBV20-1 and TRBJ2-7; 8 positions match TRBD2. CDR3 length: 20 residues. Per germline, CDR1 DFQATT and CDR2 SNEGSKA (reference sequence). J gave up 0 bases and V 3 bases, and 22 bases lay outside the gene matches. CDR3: CSASSLLAGTRGRYSYEQYF. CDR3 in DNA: TGCAGTGCTAGCTCTTTGTTGGCAGGGACTAGGGGGAGATACTCCTACGAGCAGTACTTC.